Presented here are 24 T cell receptor beta chains from one specimen sequenced in a study of vaccination and CD4 T cells after COVID-19. These receptors are not linked to any known antigen. Specified time point: late sampling 161 to 241 days after vaccination in three convalescent patients. This sample's treatment: roughly 11-day PBMC culture with coronavirus spike peptide pools or control peptides (ViraFEST assay). Cultured CD4+ T-cell DNA underwent Oncomine TCR Beta short-read sequencing. One entry per CDR3 protein results from TCRdb running MiXCR on the PCR reads. Here the sample spans about 16,000 distinct CDR3 sequences, about half being singletons. Material: CD4+ T cells from blood, cultured in vitro, obtained about 7 months after SARS-CoV-2 vaccination. These receptors were obtained from a human donor who had recovered from COVID-19.

CDR3 sequence: CASSEPGHTPGGYGYTF. CDR3 in DNA: TGTGCCAGCAGTGAACCGGGACACACCCCAGGAGGCTATGGCTACACCTTC. The gene calls are TRBV6-1 and TRBJ1-2; weak D call: TRBD1 (6 bases). This CDR3 has 17 amino acids. V lost 2 bases, J lost 4 bases, and 20 bases lay in between. Germline CDR1 and CDR2: MNHNS and SASEGT.

This clonotype was seen only once. The chain carries TRBV11-3 and TRBJ2-3; D unresolved. CDR1 and CDR2 (germline): SGHNT, YENEEA. This CDR3 spans 14 amino acids. Trimming took 5 bases from V and 3 from J, leaving 12 bases between them. CDR3 in DNA: TGTGCCAGCAGCACCGACCGTTCGACAGATACGCAGTATTTT. The encoded protein is CASSTDRSTDTQYF.

The table lists this clonotype with a few counts. The chain couples TRBV7-8 to TRBJ1-5, with D perhaps matching TRBD1 (5 bases). The V end lost 8 bases, the J end lost 7 bases, and 12 bases lay between the germline ends. Germline CDR1 and CDR2: SGHVS and FQNEAQ. This CDR3 has 12 amino acids. The CDR3 DNA follows: TGTGCCAGCGGAGACGAGGGGCAGCCCCAGCATTTT. It encodes CASGDEGQPQHF.

CDR3: CSATLGAVGQPQHF. In DNA form, the CDR3 reads TGCAGTGCTACCTTGGGGGCGGTCGGTCAGCCCCAGCATTTT. The chain carries TRBV20-1 and TRBJ1-5; a possible D gene is TRBD1 (6 bases). The germline V gene has CDR1 DFQATT and CDR2 SNEGSKA (reference sequence). Trimming stripped 4 bases from V and 6 bases from J, with 16 bases between. There are 14 residues in the CDR3.

A few counts support this clonotype. The V call is TRBV20-1, the J call TRBJ2-5; D uncertain. Per the germline V gene, CDR1 is DFQATT and CDR2 is SNEGSKA (reference sequence). Trimming pared 3 bases from V and 5 bases from J, leaving 10 bases between. The CDR3 runs 12 residues. In DNA, the CDR3 is TGCAGTGCTAGTCGTGGGTCCGAGACCCAGTACTTC. This translates into CSASRGSETQYF.

This clonotype showed up just a few times. CDR3 DNA: TGTGCCACCAGTGATTTGGTGACTAGCGGGAGGGGAAATGAGCAGTTCTTC. It specifies CATSDLVTSGRGNEQFF. V usage is TRBV24-1 and J usage is TRBJ2-1, with 14 bases fitting TRBD2. Germline V gene data show CDR1 as KGHDR and CDR2 as SFDVKD. The V segment lost 0 bases and the J segment 7 bases; nucleotides outside the gene matches: 4. CDR3 length: 17 amino acids.

CDR3 nucleotides: TGTGCCAGCAGCTTCACTTCAGAGACTCCCGCAGATACGCAGTATTTT. As protein: CASSFTSETPADTQYF. This chain links TRBV7-8 with TRBJ2-3; D unclear. Germline CDR1 SGHVS, CDR2 FQNEAQ. V lost 3 bases and J 4 bases, leaving 17 bases between the germline ends. The CDR3 is 16 residues long.

The chain carries TRBV10-3 and TRBJ2-3; no clear D gene. With 7 bases removed from V and 14 bases from J, the gap between germline ends came to 19 bases. This CDR3 contains 12 residues. CDR1 and CDR2 from the germline V gene are ENHRY and SYGVKD. CDR3 amino acids: CAIMGLGPPMYF. The DNA for the CDR3 is TGTGCCATCATGGGTCTGGGTCCCCCCATGTATTTT.

This clonotype was picked up a small number of times. The chain carries TRBV9 and TRBJ2-3; D is unresolved. Trimming removed 0 bases at V and 5 bases at J, with 7 bases between. The CDR3 extends over 13 amino acids. Germline values: CDR1 SGDLS, CDR2 YYNGEE. The CDR3 protein is CASSVAVLDTQYF. The CDR3 bases are TGTGCCAGCAGCGTAGCTGTACTAGATACGCAGTATTTT.

V gene TRBV6-1 combines with J gene TRBJ2-1, with D unresolved. Trimming pared 6 bases from V and 7 bases from J, leaving 13 bases between. The germline V gene encodes CDR1 MNHNS and CDR2 SASEGT. CDR3 length: 13 residues. The chain's CDR3 is CASSSTEPNEQFF. The CDR3 DNA reads as TGTGCCAGCAGCTCTACCGAACCGAATGAGCAGTTCTTC.

This chain joins TRBV15 and TRBJ1-2; maybe TRBD1 (6 bases). V lost 5 bases to trimming and J lost 8 bases, with 15 bases between them. CDR3 length: 13 residues. The germline gives CDR1 LNHNV, CDR2 YYDKDF (reference sequence). The CDR3 loop reads CATSSYRERGYTF. CDR3 in DNA: TGTGCCACCAGCTCATACAGGGAGCGGGGCTACACCTTC. Combining the CDR3 with reference TRBV15 and TRBJ1-2 gives the whole variable domain DAMVIQNPRYQVTQFGKPVTLSCSQTLNHNVMYWYQQKSSQAPKLLFHYYDKDFNNEADTPDNFQSRRPNTSFCFLDIRSPGLGDTAMYLCATSSYRERGYTFGSGTRLTVV.

The V call is TRBV9, the J call TRBJ2-3; D might be TRBD2 (5 bases). The CDR3 contains 12 residues. The germline V gene encodes CDR1 SGDLS and CDR2 YYNGEE. V shed 7 bases and J shed 5 bases, with 11 bases lying between them. The CDR3 protein is CASSSGVDTQYF. The CDR3 DNA reads as TGTGCCAGCTCGAGCGGAGTAGATACGCAGTATTTT.

This sequence joins TRBV7-6 and TRBJ1-3; 11 nucleotides match TRBD1. The CDR3 runs 17 residues. The V gene's germline CDR1 is SGHVS and CDR2 FNYEAQ. After removal of 5 bases from V and 0 bases from J, the junction contained 6 bases not matched to a gene. In nucleotides, the CDR3 is TGTGCCAGCAGCCCCGGACAGGGGGCTTACTCTGGAAACACCATATATTTT. Its protein is CASSPGQGAYSGNTIYF.

The rearrangement links TRBV6-1 to TRBJ1-3; the D is unclear. CDR3 size: 11 residues. The germline V and J ends were trimmed by 6 bases and 9 bases, with 9 bases remaining between them. Looked up from germline, CDR1 is MNHNS and CDR2 is SASEGT. The chain's CDR3 is CASREQRTIYF. CDR3 bases: TGTGCCAGCAGAGAACAGCGCACCATATATTTT.

This clonotype was counted only a few times. The chain couples TRBV2 to TRBJ2-3; possible D gene TRBD1, 6 bases. V was cut by 8 bases and J by 2 bases, with 11 bases left in between. Germline V CDR1 and CDR2: SNHLY, FYNNEI. This CDR3 has 13 amino acids. CDR3 sequence reads: CASGGPFTDTQYF. CDR3 nucleotide sequence: TGTGCCAGCGGGGGCCCTTTCACAGATACGCAGTATTTT.

Comments on this clonotype: A read error may account for a junction end that differs from germline. This chain connects TRBV7-2 to TRBJ2-1; 9 bases align to TRBD1. Per the germline V gene, CDR1 is SGHTA and CDR2 is FQGNSA. CDR3 length equals 13 residues. The CDR3, as DNA: TGTGCCAGCAGCGGAGGAAACAGGGGGCGATCCCTCTTC. This gives the protein CASSGGNRGRSLF.

This clonotype has more than one count but fewer than ten. The J gene is TRBJ2-3, the V gene TRBV7-9, with 7 nucleotides matching TRBD1. Germline values: CDR1 SEHNR, CDR2 FQNEAQ (reference sequence). This CDR3 is 15 amino acids long. V dropped 0 bases and J dropped 1; count of bases not matched to a gene: 1. The CDR3 reads CASSLARGRTDTQYF. For the CDR3, the DNA is TGTGCCAGCAGCTTAGCAAGGGGGCGCACAGATACGCAGTATTTT.

The chain recombines TRBV7-9 with TRBJ1-2; possible D gene TRBD1, 5 bases. The CDR3 consists of 14 residues. V lost 5 bases and J 1 base, leaving 11 bases between the germline ends. Germline V gene data show CDR1 as SEHNR and CDR2 as FQNEAQ (reference sequence). The CDR3 region has the DNA TGTGCCAGCAGCAGCCGACAGAATAACTATGGCTACACCTTC. Translated: CASSSRQNNYGYTF.

This chain uses TRBV5-4 with TRBJ1-1; TRBD1 matches at 8 bases. The CDR3 totals 16 residues. Per the germline V gene, CDR1 is SGHNT and CDR2 is YYREEE (reference sequence). The V and J ends lost 4 bases and 4 bases, in that order; junction bases with no gene match: 12. DNA of the CDR3: TGTGCCAGCAGCAACGGACAGGGAAAGTCGATCACTGAAGCTTTCTTT. Protein sequence: CASSNGQGKSITEAFF.

This clonotype was recorded once. J is TRBJ1-5 and V is TRBV6-1, with a possible D match to TRBD1 (5 bases). V lost 3 bases and J lost 2, with 5 bases in between. The CDR3 extends over 13 amino acids. Germline CDR1 MNHNS, CDR2 SASEGT. The CDR3 loop is CASSETGNQPQHF. In nucleotides, the CDR3 is TGTGCCAGCAGTGAGACAGGCAATCAGCCCCAGCATTTT.

The V call is TRBV15, the J call TRBJ1-2; the D gene is possibly TRBD1 (5 bases). Trimming took 9 bases from V and 3 from J, leaving 26 bases between them. This CDR3 contains 17 residues. The germline V gene has CDR1 LNHNV and CDR2 YYDKDF (reference sequence). CDR3 residues: CATTGGPVTVAYYGYTF. CDR3 coding DNA: TGTGCCACTACCGGTGGGCCCGTGACAGTTGCATACTATGGCTACACCTTC.

V usage is TRBV20-1 and J usage is TRBJ1-1; maybe TRBD1 (5 bases). CDR1 is DFQATT and CDR2 is SNEGSKA in the germline V gene (reference sequence). The CDR3 spans 11 residues. V was trimmed by 7 bases and J by 13 bases, leaving 19 bases between them. The CDR3 nucleotides are TGCAGTGTTGGCGGTTGGGGCGAGGGTTTCTTT. This translates into CSVGGWGEGFF.

The rearrangement uses TRBV6-5 and TRBJ1-1, with a weak D call TRBD1 (5 bases). Trimming removed 4 bases from V and 4 bases from J, with 7 bases in between. Germline CDR1 and CDR2: MNHEY and SVGAGI. The CDR3 runs to 12 residues. CDR3 bases: TGTGCCAGCAGTTTTGGGGGCACTGAAGCTTTCTTT. Encoded protein: CASSFGGTEAFF.

V and J are TRBV7-9 and TRBJ2-1, with D possibly TRBD2 on 5 matching bases. Germline V CDR1 and CDR2: SEHNR, FQNEAQ (reference sequence). The CDR3 has 13 amino acids. V lost 6 bases to trimming and J lost 6 bases, with 12 bases between them. As DNA, the CDR3 is TGTGCCAGCAGATCCGGGATGTTCAATGAGCAGTTCTTC. Encoded protein: CASRSGMFNEQFF.